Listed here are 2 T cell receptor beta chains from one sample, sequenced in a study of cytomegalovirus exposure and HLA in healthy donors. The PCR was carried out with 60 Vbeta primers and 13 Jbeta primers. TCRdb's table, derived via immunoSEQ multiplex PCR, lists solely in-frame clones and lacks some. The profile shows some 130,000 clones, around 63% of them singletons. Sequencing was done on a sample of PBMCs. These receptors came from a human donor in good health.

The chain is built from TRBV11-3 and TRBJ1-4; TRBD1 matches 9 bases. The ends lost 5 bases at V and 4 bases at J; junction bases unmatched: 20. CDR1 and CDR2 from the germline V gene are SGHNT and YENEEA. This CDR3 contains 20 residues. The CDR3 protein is CASSGNSGQGWITNNEKLFF. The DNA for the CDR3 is TGTGCCAGCAGCGGAAACTCAGGACAGGGGTGGATAACCAATAATGAAAAACTGTTTTTT.

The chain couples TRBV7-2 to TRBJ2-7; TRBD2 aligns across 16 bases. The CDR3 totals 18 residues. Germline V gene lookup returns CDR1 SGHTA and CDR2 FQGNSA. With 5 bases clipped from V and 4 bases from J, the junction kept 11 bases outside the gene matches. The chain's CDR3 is CASSLSGTSGRGLYEQYF. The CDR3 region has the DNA TGTGCCAGCAGCCTATCCGGGACTAGCGGGAGGGGGCTATACGAGCAGTACTTC.